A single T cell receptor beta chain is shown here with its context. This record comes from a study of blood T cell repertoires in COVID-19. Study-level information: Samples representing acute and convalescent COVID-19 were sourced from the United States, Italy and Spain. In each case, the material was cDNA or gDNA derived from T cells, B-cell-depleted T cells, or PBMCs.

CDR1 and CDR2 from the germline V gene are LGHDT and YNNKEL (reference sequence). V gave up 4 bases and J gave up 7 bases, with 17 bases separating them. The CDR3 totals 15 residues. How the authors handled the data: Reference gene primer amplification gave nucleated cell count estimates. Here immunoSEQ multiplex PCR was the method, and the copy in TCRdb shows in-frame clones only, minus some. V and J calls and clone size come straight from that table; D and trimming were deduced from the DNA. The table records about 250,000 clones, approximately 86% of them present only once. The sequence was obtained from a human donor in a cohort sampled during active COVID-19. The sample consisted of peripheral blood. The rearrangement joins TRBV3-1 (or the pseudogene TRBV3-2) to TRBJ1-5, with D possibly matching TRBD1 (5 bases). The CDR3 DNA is TGTGCCAGCAGCCCCTCAGGAGGGGTCGAGCAGCCCCAGCATTTT. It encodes CASSPSGGVEQPQHF.